Described below is a single TCR beta chain sequence and its context. Possible read error: a much larger clone is one base away. Germline CDR1 reads WSHSY; CDR2 reads SAAADI. The CDR3 runs 16 residues. V lost 1 base, J lost 3 bases, and 6 bases stayed unmatched. No patient had received any treatment before thyroid surgery. Original analysis: Clinicopathological groups supplied CDR3 differences that were used to build a distant-metastasis classifier for papillary thyroid cancer. TCRdb reprocessed the PCR reads via MiXCR. The V and J calls follow TCRdb's processing rather than the paper's. The sample has tens of thousands of clones, about an eighth seen once; the top ten hold 7% to 10%. The sample belongs to a study of metastatic and nonmetastatic thyroid tumors. At the level of the study: Repertoire comparison spanned blood and tumor or nodule tissue of malignant and benign thyroid patients.

Source material: tumor tissue. V gene TRBV10-2 combines with J gene TRBJ1-5, with 7 positions matching TRBD1. The TCR was taken from a female donor with papillary thyroid cancer or a benign thyroid nodule (not recorded which). Some clones in this sample may be carry-over from other donors' samples. This CDR3 reads CASSEYGTAVNQPQHF. The CDR3 DNA is TGCGCCAGCAGTGAGTACGGGACAGCCGTCAATCAGCCCCAGCATTTT.